Given below is one TCR beta chain in context. Its antigen is not known. Germline V CDR1 and CDR2: MNHEY, SVGAGI. CDR3 size: 16 residues. V lost 4 bases and J lost 2, with 16 bases in between. Some clones are missing from TCRdb's copy, which holds only in-frame ones; the method was immunoSEQ multiplex PCR. This table has tens of thousands of clones, around 93% appearing once. Every one of the patients relapsed after autologous stem cell transplantation (brentuximab vedotin exposure was variable). These data belong to a study of PD-1 blockade in classical Hodgkin lymphoma. General study findings and limits: Why repertoires differed is undefined; disease activity or prior therapy possibly contributed. Newly diagnosed patients had diversity similar to the baseline diversity of complete responders. Newly diagnosed patients were reported to exhibit reduced baseline TCR diversity relative to healthy donors. A significant rise in TCR diversity was seen by C4D1 for CD4+ cells but not for CD8+ cells.

The sequence was obtained from a human donor with classical Hodgkin lymphoma. The sample consisted of peripheral blood mononuclear cells (PBMCs), taken at baseline. The V and J genes are TRBV6-5 and TRBJ2-3; D is tentatively TRBD1 or TRBD2 (6 bases each). CDR3 sequence: CASSLRGALDTDTQYF. CDR3 in DNA: TGTGCCAGCAGTTTGAGGGGGGCGTTGGACACAGATACGCAGTATTTT.